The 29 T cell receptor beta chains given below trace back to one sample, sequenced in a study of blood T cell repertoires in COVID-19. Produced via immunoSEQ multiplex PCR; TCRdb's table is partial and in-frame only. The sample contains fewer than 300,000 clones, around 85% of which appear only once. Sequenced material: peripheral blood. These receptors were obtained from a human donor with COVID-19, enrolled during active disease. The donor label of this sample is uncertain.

Here the CDR3 reads CASSLDGQGRMATF. CDR3 coding DNA: TGTGCCAGCAGCTTAGACGGACAGGGGAGGATGGCCACCTTC. The chain links TRBV11-3 to TRBJ1-2; 9 bases match TRBD1. Per the germline V gene, CDR1 is SGHNT and CDR2 is YENEEA. Trimming cost V 0 bases and J 13 bases; bases outside gene matches: 9. The CDR3 sequence is 14 residues long.

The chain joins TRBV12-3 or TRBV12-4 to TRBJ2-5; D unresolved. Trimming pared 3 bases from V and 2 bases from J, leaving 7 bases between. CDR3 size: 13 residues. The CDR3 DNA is TGTGCCAGCAGTTTTCCAGGTCAAGAGACCCAGTACTTC. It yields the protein CASSFPGQETQYF.

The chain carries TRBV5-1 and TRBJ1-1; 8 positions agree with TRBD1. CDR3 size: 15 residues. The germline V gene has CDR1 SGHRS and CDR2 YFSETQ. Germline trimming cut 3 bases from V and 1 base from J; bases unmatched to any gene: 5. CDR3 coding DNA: TGCGCCAGCAGCTACAGGGACAGGTCGAACACTGAAGCTTTCTTT. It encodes CASSYRDRSNTEAFF.

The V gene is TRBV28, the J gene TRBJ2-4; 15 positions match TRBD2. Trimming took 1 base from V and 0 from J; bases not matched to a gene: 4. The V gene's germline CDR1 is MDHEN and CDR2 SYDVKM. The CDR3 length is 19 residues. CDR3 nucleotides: TGTGCCAGCAGTTTATACGGACTAGCGGGAGGGCCAGCCAAAAACATTCAGTACTTC. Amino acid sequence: CASSLYGLAGGPAKNIQYF.

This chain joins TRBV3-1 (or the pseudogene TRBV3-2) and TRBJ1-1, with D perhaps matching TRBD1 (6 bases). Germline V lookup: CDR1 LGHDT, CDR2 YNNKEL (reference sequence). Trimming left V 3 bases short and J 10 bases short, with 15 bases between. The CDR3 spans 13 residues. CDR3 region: CASSQGAVRGAFF. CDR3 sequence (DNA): TGTGCCAGCAGCCAGGGGGCAGTCCGGGGAGCTTTCTTT.

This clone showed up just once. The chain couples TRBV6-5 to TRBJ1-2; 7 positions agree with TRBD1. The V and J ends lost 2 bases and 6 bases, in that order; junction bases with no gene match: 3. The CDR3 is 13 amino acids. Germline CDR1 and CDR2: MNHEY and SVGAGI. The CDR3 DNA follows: TGTGCCAGCAGTTACCTTGGGACAGATGGCTACACCTTC. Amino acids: CASSYLGTDGYTF.

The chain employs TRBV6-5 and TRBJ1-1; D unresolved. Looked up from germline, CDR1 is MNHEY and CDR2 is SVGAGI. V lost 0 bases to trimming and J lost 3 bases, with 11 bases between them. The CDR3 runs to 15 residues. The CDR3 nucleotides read TGTGCCAGCAGTTACTCCGCGGGCGGGGACACTGAAGCTTTCTTT. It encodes CASSYSAGGDTEAFF.

The CDR3 nucleotides read TGTGCCAGCAGCGCCACAAGGACAGGGATGAGCTACACCTTC. Protein product: CASSATRTGMSYTF. The V and J genes are TRBV2 and TRBJ1-2, with 8 bases fitting TRBD1. The germline V gene has CDR1 SNHLY and CDR2 FYNNEI. V lost 6 bases and J lost 9; bases outside the gene matches: 12. The CDR3 is made up of 14 amino acids.

CDR3 nucleotide sequence: TGCAGCGTACCCCAGACTAGCGGGACAATGGATGAGCAGTTCTTC. It codes for CSVPQTSGTMDEQFF. The chain is built from TRBV29-1 and TRBJ2-1, with TRBD2 matching 11 bases. V lost 6 bases to trimming and J lost 8 bases; unmatched junction nucleotides: 12. This CDR3 region has 15 residues. Germline V gene sequence: CDR1 SQVTM, CDR2 ANQGSEA.

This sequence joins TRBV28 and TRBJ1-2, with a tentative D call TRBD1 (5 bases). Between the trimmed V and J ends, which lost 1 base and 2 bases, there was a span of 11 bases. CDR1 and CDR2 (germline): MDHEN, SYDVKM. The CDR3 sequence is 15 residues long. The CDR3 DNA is TGTGCCAGCAGTTTATCACAGGTGGGGAACTATGGCTACACCTTC. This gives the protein CASSLSQVGNYGYTF.

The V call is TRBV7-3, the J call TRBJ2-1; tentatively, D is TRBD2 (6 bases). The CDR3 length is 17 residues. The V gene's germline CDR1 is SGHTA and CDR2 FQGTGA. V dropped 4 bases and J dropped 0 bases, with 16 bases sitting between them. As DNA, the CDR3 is TGTGCCAGCAGCTCCACGGGACTCACCGGCTCCTACAATGAGCAGTTCTTC. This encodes CASSSTGLTGSYNEQFF.

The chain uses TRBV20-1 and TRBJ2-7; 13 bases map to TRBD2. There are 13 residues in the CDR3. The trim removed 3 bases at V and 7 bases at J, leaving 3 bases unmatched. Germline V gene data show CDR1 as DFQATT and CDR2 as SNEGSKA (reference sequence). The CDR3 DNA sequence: TGCAGTGCTAGTACTAGCGGGAGGGGAGAGCAGTACTTC. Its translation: CSASTSGRGEQYF.

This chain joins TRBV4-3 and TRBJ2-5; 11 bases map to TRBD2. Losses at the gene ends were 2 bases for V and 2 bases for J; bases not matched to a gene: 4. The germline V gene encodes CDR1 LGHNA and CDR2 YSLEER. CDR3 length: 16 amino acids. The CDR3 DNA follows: TGCGCCAGCAGCCAACTGCTAGCGGGGGGACAAGAGACCCAGTACTTC. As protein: CASSQLLAGGQETQYF.

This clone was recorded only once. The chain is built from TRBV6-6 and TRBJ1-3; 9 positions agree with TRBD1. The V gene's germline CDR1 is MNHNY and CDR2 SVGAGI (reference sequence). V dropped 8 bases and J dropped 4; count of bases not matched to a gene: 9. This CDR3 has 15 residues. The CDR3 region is CASGPGQGYGNTIYF. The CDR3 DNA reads TGTGCCAGCGGACCGGGACAGGGATACGGAAACACCATATATTTT.

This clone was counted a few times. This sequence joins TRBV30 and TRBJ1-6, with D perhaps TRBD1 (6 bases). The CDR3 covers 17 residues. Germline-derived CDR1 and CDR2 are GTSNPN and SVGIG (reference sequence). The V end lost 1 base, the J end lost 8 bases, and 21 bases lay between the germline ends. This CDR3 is CAWSAGRGNVGDSPLHF. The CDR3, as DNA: TGTGCCTGGAGTGCGGGGAGGGGGAACGTGGGCGATTCACCCCTCCACTTT. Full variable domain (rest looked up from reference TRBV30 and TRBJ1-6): SQTIHQWPATLVQPVGSPLSLECTVEGTSNPNLYWYRQAAGRGLQLLFYSVGIGQISSEVPQNLSASRPQDRQFILSSKKLLLSDSGFYLCAWSAGRGNVGDSPLHFGNGTRLTVT.

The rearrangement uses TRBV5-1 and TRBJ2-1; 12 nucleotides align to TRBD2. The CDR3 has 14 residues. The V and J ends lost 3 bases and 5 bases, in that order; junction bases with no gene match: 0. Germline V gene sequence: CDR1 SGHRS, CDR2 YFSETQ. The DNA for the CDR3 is TGCGCCAGCAGCTGGACTAGCGGGAACAATGAGCAGTTCTTC. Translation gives CASSWTSGNNEQFF.

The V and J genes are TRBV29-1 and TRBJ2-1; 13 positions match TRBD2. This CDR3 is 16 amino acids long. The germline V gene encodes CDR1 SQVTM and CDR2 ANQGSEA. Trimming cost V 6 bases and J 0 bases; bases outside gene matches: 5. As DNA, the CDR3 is TGCAGCGTGAGGGGACTAGCGGGACCCTCCTACAATGAGCAGTTCTTC. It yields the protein CSVRGLAGPSYNEQFF.

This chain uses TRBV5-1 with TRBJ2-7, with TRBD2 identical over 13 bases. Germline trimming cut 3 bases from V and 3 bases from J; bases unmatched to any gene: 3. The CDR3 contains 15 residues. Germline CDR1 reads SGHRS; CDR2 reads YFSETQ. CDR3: CASSWGTSGNYEQYF. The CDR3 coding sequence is TGCGCCAGCAGCTGGGGGACTAGCGGGAACTACGAGCAGTACTTC.

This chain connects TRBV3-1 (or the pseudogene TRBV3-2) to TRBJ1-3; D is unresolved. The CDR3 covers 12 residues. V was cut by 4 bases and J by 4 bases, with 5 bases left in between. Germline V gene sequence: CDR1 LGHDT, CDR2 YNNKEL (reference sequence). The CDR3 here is CASSPPGNTIYF. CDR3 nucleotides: TGTGCCAGCAGCCCCCCGGGAAACACCATATATTTT.

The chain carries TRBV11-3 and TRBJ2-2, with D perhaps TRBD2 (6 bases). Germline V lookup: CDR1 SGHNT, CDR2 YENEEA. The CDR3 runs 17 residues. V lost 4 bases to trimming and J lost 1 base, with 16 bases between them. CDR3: CASSSPSGAQNTGELFF. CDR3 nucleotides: TGTGCCAGCAGCTCCCCCTCGGGAGCTCAGAACACCGGGGAGCTGTTTTTT.

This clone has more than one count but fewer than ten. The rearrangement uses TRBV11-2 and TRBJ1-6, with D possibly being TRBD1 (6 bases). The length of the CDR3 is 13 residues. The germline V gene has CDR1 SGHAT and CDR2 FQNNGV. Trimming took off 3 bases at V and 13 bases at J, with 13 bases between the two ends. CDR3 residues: CASSFNRESPLHF. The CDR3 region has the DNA TGTGCCAGCAGCTTCAACAGGGAATCCCCCCTCCACTTT.

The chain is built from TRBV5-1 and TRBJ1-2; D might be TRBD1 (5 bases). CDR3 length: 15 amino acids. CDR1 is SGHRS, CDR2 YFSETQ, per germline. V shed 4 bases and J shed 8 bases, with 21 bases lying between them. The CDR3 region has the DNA TGCGCCAGCAGCGCTCAATCAGGGCCCATAGACGGCTACACCTTC. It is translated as CASSAQSGPIDGYTF.

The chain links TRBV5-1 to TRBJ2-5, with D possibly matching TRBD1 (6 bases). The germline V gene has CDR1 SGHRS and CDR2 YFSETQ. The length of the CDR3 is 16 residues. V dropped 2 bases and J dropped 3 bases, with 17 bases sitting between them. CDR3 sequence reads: CASSFPGGQTKETQYF. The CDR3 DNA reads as TGCGCCAGCAGCTTCCCTGGCGGACAGACCAAAGAGACCCAGTACTTC.

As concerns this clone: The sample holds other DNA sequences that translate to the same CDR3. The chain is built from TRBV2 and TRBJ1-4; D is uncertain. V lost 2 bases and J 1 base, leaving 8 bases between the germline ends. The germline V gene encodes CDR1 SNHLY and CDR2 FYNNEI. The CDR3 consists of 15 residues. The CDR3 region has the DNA TGTGCCAGCAGTGAATTGGCAGGAACTAATGAAAAACTGTTTTTT. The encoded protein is CASSELAGTNEKLFF.

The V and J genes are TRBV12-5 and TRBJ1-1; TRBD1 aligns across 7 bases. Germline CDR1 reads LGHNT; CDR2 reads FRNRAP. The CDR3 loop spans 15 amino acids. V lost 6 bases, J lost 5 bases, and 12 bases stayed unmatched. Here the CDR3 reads CASGDRENAWTEAFF. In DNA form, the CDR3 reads TGTGCTAGTGGCGACAGGGAAAACGCGTGGACTGAAGCTTTCTTT.

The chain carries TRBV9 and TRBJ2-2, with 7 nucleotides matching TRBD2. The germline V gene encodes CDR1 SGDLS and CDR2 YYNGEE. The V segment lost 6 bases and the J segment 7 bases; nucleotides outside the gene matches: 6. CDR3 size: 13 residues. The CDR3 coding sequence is TGTGCCAGCAAGGCGGGAGAAAACGGGGAGCTGTTTTTT. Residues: CASKAGENGELFF.

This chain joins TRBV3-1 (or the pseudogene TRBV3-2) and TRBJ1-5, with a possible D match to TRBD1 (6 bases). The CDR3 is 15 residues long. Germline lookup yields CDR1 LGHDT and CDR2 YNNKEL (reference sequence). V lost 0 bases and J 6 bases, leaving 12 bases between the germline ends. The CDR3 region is CASSQDRTGPQPQHF. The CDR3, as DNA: TGTGCCAGCAGCCAAGACAGAACAGGGCCTCAGCCCCAGCATTTT.

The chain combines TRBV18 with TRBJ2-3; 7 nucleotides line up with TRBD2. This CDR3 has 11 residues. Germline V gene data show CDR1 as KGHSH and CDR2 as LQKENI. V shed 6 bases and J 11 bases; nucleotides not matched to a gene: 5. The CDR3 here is CASSEASGQYF. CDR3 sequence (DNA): TGTGCCAGCTCCGAGGCTAGCGGGCAGTATTTT.

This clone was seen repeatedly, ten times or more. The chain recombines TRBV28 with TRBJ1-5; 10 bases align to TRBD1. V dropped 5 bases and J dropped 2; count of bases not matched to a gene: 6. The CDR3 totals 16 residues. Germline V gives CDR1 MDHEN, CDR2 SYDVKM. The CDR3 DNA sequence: TGTGCCAGCAGTGCGCCCGGGACAGGGGGCAATCAGCCCCAGCATTTT. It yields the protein CASSAPGTGGNQPQHF.